The clone carrying this T cell receptor beta chain was seen many times. The antigen remains unidentified. CDR3 length: 16 amino acids. The germline CDR1 and CDR2 sequences are SGHTA and FQGNSA. V was cut by 5 bases and J by 3 bases, with 18 bases left in between. This entry is derived from a study of T cell repertoires in cytomegalovirus infection. Turning to the study itself: Both CMV infection and a matching HLA type were indicated by public TCR beta signatures.

TCRdb re-called the reads through MiXCR, storing one row per CDR3 protein. The repertoire holds 300,000 to 450,000 distinct CDR3 sequences, with 18% as singletons. Study-level points and caveats: HLA-C-restricted CMV clonotypes gave the most frequent clonotype in two of eight donors.

The clonotype originates from a human donor in good health (CMV status not recorded). Some clones in this sample may be carry-over from other donors' samples. The sample taken for sequencing was PBMCs. The chain joins TRBV7-2 to TRBJ2-3; TRBD2 is a possible D gene (7 bases). In DNA form, the CDR3 reads TGTGCCAGCAGCGCCAGTAGGGGGGGAGGAACAGATACGCAGTATTTT. It is translated as CASSASRGGGTDTQYF. Combining the CDR3 with reference TRBV7-2 and TRBJ2-3 gives the whole variable domain GAGVSQSPSNKVTEKGKDVELRCDPISGHTALYWYRQSLGQGLEFLIYFQGNSAPDKSGLPSDRFSAERTGGSVSTLTIQRTQQEDSAVYLCASSASRGGGTDTQYFGPGTRLTVL.